The clone carrying this T cell receptor beta chain came up a few times. Ophthalmopathy cases scored 3 or more on the Clinical Activity Score and 4 or more on NOSPECS grade, with duration below 3 months. The germline V gene has CDR1 SGHDT and CDR2 YYEEEE. The ends were cut back, 1 base at V and 1 base at J, with 8 bases in the middle. The CDR3 loop spans 14 amino acids. The record originates from a study of T cells in Graves' hyperthyroidism and ophthalmopathy. RNA transcripts were the template for amplifying TCR beta CDR3 regions. The TCR CDR3 was amplified in a first-round RT-PCR using the HTBI primer set. TCRdb recomputed calls from the multiplex PCR reads with MiXCR, one row per CDR3 protein. The table records some 570,000 distinct CDR3 sequences, 15% to 20% of them present only once.

The clonotype comes from a woman aged 18-35 years with Graves' ophthalmopathy. The chain joins TRBV5-6 to TRBJ1-1; tentative D call: TRBD1 (5 bases). The specimen sequenced was blood. The CDR3 spells CASSLPGTNTEAFF. Written as DNA, the CDR3 is TGTGCCAGCAGCTTGCCAGGGACGAACACTGAAGCTTTCTTT.